This T cell receptor (beta chain) emerged from a study of blood T cell repertoires in COVID-19. On the study more broadly: Acute and convalescent COVID-19 specimens originated in the United States, Italy and Spain. The analysed material was cDNA or gDNA that came from T cells, B-cell-depleted T cells, or PBMCs.

This CDR3 contains 18 residues. V was pared by 5 bases and J by 3 bases, with 13 bases of the junction left unmatched. Germline lookup yields CDR1 SEHNR and CDR2 FQNEAQ (reference sequence). Generated by immunoSEQ multiplex PCR, the TCRdb table keeps only in-frame clones and is missing some. The table shows hundreds of thousands of clones, with approximately 84% occurring only once. V gene TRBV7-9 combines with J gene TRBJ1-4; 9 nucleotides match TRBD1. Source material: PBMCs or T cells enriched from blood (not recorded which). This TCR derives from a man aged 35 to 55 who had recovered from COVID-19. In nucleotides, the CDR3 is TGTGCCAGCAGCAGCAGAGGAGGACAGGGGACGTCTAATGAAAAACTGTTTTTT. This sequence encodes CASSSRGGQGTSNEKLFF.